Following are 20 T cell receptor beta chains from one sample sequenced in a study of breast tumors, draining lymph nodes, adjacent tissues. TCRdb re-derived calls from the multiplex PCR reads in MiXCR, one entry per CDR3 protein. The table lists approximately 190,000 distinct CDR3 sequences, 25% to 40% of them singletons. Breast cancer patients provided tissue from their axillary draining lymph nodes. Sequenced: axillary lymph node tissue. The receptors here all came from a female donor with breast cancer. Some clones in this sample may be carry-over from other donors' samples.

Regarding this clonotype: A clone one base away is much larger, so this may be a read error. The CDR3 carries no conserved terminal phenylalanine or tryptophan, so it likely arises from a read error. It is unclear where the CDR3 begins or ends on the DNA, so no DNA is shown, and the CDR3 is as TCRdb lists it. V is TRBV7-2 and J is TRBJ2-7; no DNA check was done on the table's D call, TRBD2. The CDR3 is 14 residues long, counting both termini. The germline V gene encodes CDR1 SGHTA and CDR2 FQGNSA. The CDR3 spells CASSLGGGFYDWYL.

The J gene is TRBJ1-1, the V gene TRBV12-3 or TRBV12-4; 8 positions agree with TRBD1. The CDR3 is 14 residues long. V was pared by 4 bases and J by 3 bases, with 4 bases of the junction left unmatched. The CDR3 spells CASSWQGADTEAFF. The CDR3 DNA is TGTGCCAGCAGTTGGCAGGGGGCCGACACTGAAGCTTTCTTT.

In the case of this clonotype: An end of the junction does not agree with germline; a read error may underlie this. V gene TRBV11-1 combines with J gene TRBJ2-7; maybe TRBD2 (5 bases). The length of the CDR3 is 15 residues. Germline CDR1 is SGHAT and CDR2 is FQDESV (reference sequence). The CDR3 bases are TGTGCCAGCAGCTTATTTCCAGCGGCATCCTACGTGCAGTACTTC. This codes for CASSLFPAASYVQYF.

The chain is built from TRBV5-8 and TRBJ2-2; 10 bases agree with TRBD2. V lost 3 bases to trimming and J lost 9 bases; unmatched junction nucleotides: 11. From germline, CDR1 is SGHTS and CDR2 YDEGEE. The CDR3 totals 16 residues. The CDR3 loop reads CASSSASSGRRRELFF. The CDR3 bases are TGTGCCAGCAGCTCCGCATCTAGCGGGAGACGCCGGGAGCTGTTTTTT.

The genes are TRBV7-9 and TRBJ2-3; 7 bases are a match to TRBD1. V shed 3 bases, J shed 5 bases, and the junction held 32 bases outside the gene matches. The CDR3 loop spans 23 amino acids. Germline-derived CDR1 and CDR2 are SEHNR and FQNEAQ (reference sequence). The CDR3 bases are TGTGCCAGCAGCTTTGCTAGCACGGTGAGCCAACCCATCCCGGGACAGCCGGTAGATACGCAGTATTTT. Protein: CASSFASTVSQPIPGQPVDTQYF. The whole variable domain, filled in from reference TRBV7-9 and TRBJ2-3, reads DTGVSQNPRHKITKRGQNVTFRCDPISEHNRLYWYRQTLGQGPEFLTYFQNEAQLEKSRLLSDRFSAERPKGSFSTLEIQRTEQGDSAMYLCASSFASTVSQPIPGQPVDTQYFGPGTRLTVL.

In this sample, this clonotype turned up a few times. This may come from a read error, since a much larger clone is one base off. The rearrangement uses TRBV20-1 and TRBJ2-1; 7 nucleotides agree with TRBD2. The CDR3 is 12 amino acids. The V gene's germline CDR1 is DFQATT and CDR2 SNEGSKA (reference sequence). The CDR3 is CSASPSGREPFF. In DNA, the CDR3 is TGCAGTGCTAGTCCTAGCGGCCGTGAGCCGTTCTTC.

This clonotype was observed a single time. The chain carries TRBV5-1 and TRBJ1-3, with D perhaps TRBD1 (5 bases). The ends were cut back, 5 bases at V and 7 bases at J, with 10 bases in the middle. Germline CDR1 reads SGHRS; CDR2 reads YFSETQ. The CDR3 totals 12 residues. The CDR3 is CASRPGGNTIYF. CDR3 in DNA: TGCGCCAGCAGGCCCGGGGGGAACACCATATATTTT.

This clonotype was counted only a few times. The chain combines TRBV6-6 with TRBJ1-1, with D unclear. This CDR3 comprises 13 residues. Trimming shortened V by 5 bases and J by 5 bases, and 12 bases separated the two germline ends. In germline, CDR1 is MNHNY, CDR2 SVGAGI (reference sequence). Here the CDR3 DNA reads TGTGCCAGCAGTACTCCCCAGGATACTGAAGCTTTCTTT. It translates to CASSTPQDTEAFF.

This clonotype was detected many times. The J gene is TRBJ2-2, the V gene TRBV6-2 or TRBV6-3, with TRBD2 identical over 13 bases. With V trimmed by 5 bases and J by 1 base, 7 bases remained unmatched. This CDR3 spans 18 amino acids. From germline, CDR1 is MNHEY and CDR2 SVGEGT. In DNA, the CDR3 is TGTGCCAGCAGTCCCACTAGCGGGAGGGAACAGAACACCGGGGAGCTGTTTTTT. Translation gives CASSPTSGREQNTGELFF.

The chain is built from TRBV7-9 and TRBJ2-7, with D perhaps matching TRBD1 (6 bases). The germline V and J ends were trimmed by 4 bases and 4 bases, with 11 bases remaining between them. The CDR3 covers 13 residues. Germline-derived CDR1 and CDR2 are SEHNR and FQNEAQ (reference sequence). CDR3 nucleotide sequence: TGTGCCAGCAGCTCAGGGGCCTATTACGAGCAGTACTTC. Its protein is CASSSGAYYEQYF.

The CDR3 sequence: CASSSGLAGGREQYF. In nucleotides, the CDR3 is TGTGCCAGCAGCTCCGGACTAGCGGGAGGGAGGGAGCAGTACTTC. V usage is TRBV7-2 and J usage is TRBJ2-7; 15 nucleotides match TRBD2. V gave up 4 bases and J gave up 7 bases; unmatched junction bases: 5. The CDR3 extends over 15 amino acids. CDR1 and CDR2 from the germline V gene are SGHTA and FQGNSA.

This clonotype appeared many times. J is TRBJ1-5 and V is TRBV4-2; D uncertain. V was clipped by 0 bases and J by 4 bases, with 10 bases between them. CDR3 size: 15 residues. The germline V gene has CDR1 LGHNA and CDR2 YNFKEQ. The CDR3 sequence: CASSQDRSSNQPQHF. In nucleotides, the CDR3 is TGTGCCAGCAGCCAAGATCGCTCCTCGAATCAGCCCCAGCATTTT.

This clonotype was observed many times. This chain connects TRBV20-1 to TRBJ2-1, with TRBD2 matching over 10 bases. V shed 5 bases and J 0 bases; nucleotides not matched to a gene: 1. Germline CDR1 and CDR2: DFQATT and SNEGSKA (reference sequence). CDR3 length: 14 amino acids. The CDR3 reads CSAQRGGSYNEQFF. In DNA form, the CDR3 reads TGCAGTGCTCAGCGGGGGGGCTCCTACAATGAGCAGTTCTTC.

This clonotype was recorded at least ten times. The J gene is TRBJ1-3, the V gene TRBV2, with D unclear. Trimming left V 2 bases short and J 4 bases short, with 6 bases between. The CDR3 sequence is 13 residues long. The germline V gene has CDR1 SNHLY and CDR2 FYNNEI. CDR3 sequence: CASSEQMGNTIYF. DNA of the CDR3: TGTGCCAGCAGTGAACAAATGGGAAACACCATATATTTT.

The gene calls are TRBV20-1 and TRBJ1-1, with 10 bases fitting TRBD1. This CDR3 spans 14 amino acids. The V gene end was trimmed by 4 bases and the J gene end by 5 bases; junction bases not matched to a gene: 7. Germline lookup yields CDR1 DFQATT and CDR2 SNEGSKA (reference sequence). CDR3 sequence: CSAKTGGTRTEAFF. Here the CDR3 DNA reads TGCAGTGCTAAGACAGGGGGCACGCGGACTGAAGCTTTCTTT.

CDR3 in amino acids: CASSTRTGGSYGYTF. The CDR3 DNA reads as TGTGCCAGCAGCACAAGGACAGGGGGCTCCTATGGCTACACCTTC. The J gene is TRBJ1-2, the V gene TRBV7-9, with 11 bases lining up with TRBD1. Trimming took 5 bases from V and 4 from J; bases not matched to a gene: 6. The CDR3 covers 15 residues. Germline assignment: CDR1 SEHNR and CDR2 FQNEAQ (reference sequence).

For this clonotype: Given a much more abundant clone one base away, this may be a read error. This chain joins TRBV14 and TRBJ2-7, with 8 bases matching TRBD2. This CDR3 comprises 14 residues. Germline V lookup: CDR1 SGHDN, CDR2 FVKESK. The CDR3 here is CASSRRGGTYEQSF. CDR3 sequence (DNA): TGTGCCAGCAGCCGACGGGGGGGAACCTACGAGCAGTCCTTC.

This clonotype was counted many times. The chain recombines TRBV7-9 with TRBJ2-5; TRBD1 matches 7 bases. CDR3 length: 14 amino acids. Germline V gene sequence: CDR1 SEHNR, CDR2 FQNEAQ (reference sequence). The trim removed 5 bases at V and 5 bases at J, leaving 8 bases unmatched. For the CDR3, the DNA is TGTGCCAGCAGCCGGGACAGCGGTAGTGAGACCCAGTACTTC. It yields the protein CASSRDSGSETQYF.

A word on this clonotype: A clone one base away is much larger, so this may be a read error. This rearrangement joins TRBV6-5 to TRBJ2-1, with TRBD1 identical over 7 bases. V lost 5 bases, J lost 7 bases, and 5 bases stayed unmatched. The CDR3 has 13 amino acids. The germline CDR1 and CDR2 sequences are MNHEY and SVGAGI. CDR3 region: CASSHRGGNEQFF. CDR3 sequence (DNA): TGTGCCAGCAGTCACAGGGGCGGGAATGAGCAGTTCTTC.

There are many counts of this clonotype. The chain has TRBV5-4 and TRBJ2-1, with 8 bases matching TRBD2. The germline gives CDR1 SGHNT, CDR2 YYREEE (reference sequence). This CDR3 is built from 15 residues. Unmatched junction bases numbered 9, after V lost 5 bases and J lost 5 bases. The CDR3 here is CASSSRTSYDNEQFF. In DNA form, the CDR3 reads TGTGCCAGCAGTTCTAGGACTAGCTATGACAATGAGCAGTTCTTC.